Given below is one T cell receptor beta chain in context. RNA extraction was followed by reverse transcription into cDNA, which acted as the sequencing template. Sequencing used immunoSEQ multiplex PCR; TCRdb keeps in-frame clones, though not all of them. The sample shows about 190,000 clones, under 80% of them seen only once. The data originate from a study of CD8+ T cells in alopecia areata. Study details: Treatment of the treated patients consisted of oral tofacitinib, 5 to 10 mg twice daily.

This CDR3 is 14 amino acids long. Germline loops: CDR1 GTSNPN, CDR2 SVGIG (reference sequence). Trimming left V 2 bases short and J 0 bases short, with 10 bases between. Treatment described: oral pan-JAK inhibitor, 5-10 mg twice daily. The source of this sequence is a human donor with alopecia areata. The source material was CD4+ T cells sorted from blood, sampled at week 49, from a patient treated with tofacitinib. The chain employs TRBV30 and TRBJ1-2; D unresolved. CDR3: CAWSPKATNYGYTF. As DNA, the CDR3 is TGTGCCTGGAGTCCGAAGGCTACTAACTATGGCTACACCTTC.